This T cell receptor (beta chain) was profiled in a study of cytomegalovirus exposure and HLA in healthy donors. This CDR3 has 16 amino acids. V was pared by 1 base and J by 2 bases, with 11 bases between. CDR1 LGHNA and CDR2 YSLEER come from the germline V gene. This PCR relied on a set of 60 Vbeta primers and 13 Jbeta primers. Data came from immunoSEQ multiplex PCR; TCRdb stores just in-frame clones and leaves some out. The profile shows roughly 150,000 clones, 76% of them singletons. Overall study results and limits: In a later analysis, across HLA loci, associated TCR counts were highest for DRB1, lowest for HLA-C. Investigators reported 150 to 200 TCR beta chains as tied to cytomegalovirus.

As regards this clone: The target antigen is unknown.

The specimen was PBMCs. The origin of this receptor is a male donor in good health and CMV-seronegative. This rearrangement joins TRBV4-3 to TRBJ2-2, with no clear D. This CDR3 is CASSQGAEFNTGELFF. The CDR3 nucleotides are TGCGCCAGCAGCCAAGGGGCCGAATTTAACACCGGGGAGCTGTTTTTT.